The next 30 T cell receptor beta chains were all read from a single sample in a study of spatial heterogeneity in lung cancer. Time point: sample taken at primary tumor resection. Tumor, nontumor lung or frozen PBMC supplied whole RNA, sequenced without sorting. TCRdb passed the 5' RACE reads through MiXCR, listing each CDR3 protein once. Among about 45,000 distinct CDR3 sequences, 6% to 7.5% were seen once, and the ten largest hold about 39%. This material consisted of PBMCs, taken at surgery. These receptor sequences come from a female donor with early-stage non-small cell lung cancer.

This clonotype was recorded at least ten times. DNA of the CDR3: TGTGCCAGCAGTGCATCGGGGATTGGCACAGATACGCAGTATTTT. Translating gives CASSASGIGTDTQYF. The V and J genes are TRBV2 and TRBJ2-3, with D maybe TRBD2 (5 bases). The CDR3 covers 15 residues. Trimming removed 4 bases from V and 1 base from J, with 12 bases in between. Germline lookup yields CDR1 SNHLY and CDR2 FYNNEI.

There are many counts of this clonotype. The chain recombines TRBV7-2 with TRBJ2-6; D not resolved. From germline, CDR1 is SGHTA and CDR2 FQGNSA. The CDR3 has 14 residues. V was clipped by 5 bases and J by 2 bases, with 7 bases between them. CDR3 DNA sequence: TGTGCCAGCAGCCGGAGTCCTGGGGCCAACGTCCTGACTTTC. Its translation is CASSRSPGANVLTF.

This clonotype has ten or more counts. The rearrangement links TRBV20-1 to TRBJ2-7; possible D gene TRBD2, 5 bases. The germline V gene encodes CDR1 DFQATT and CDR2 SNEGSKA (reference sequence). The CDR3 extends over 12 amino acids. The CDR3 coding sequence is TGCGCCCCCCGCGGGCAATGGGGCGAGCAGTACTTC. Its protein is CAPRGQWGEQYF.

This clonotype was observed a handful of times. The CDR3 coding sequence is TGTGCCAGCACTTTTGGAGGGTCCTACAATGAGCAGTTCTTC. It yields the protein CASTFGGSYNEQFF. The chain joins TRBV7-9 to TRBJ2-1, with D possibly TRBD2 on 6 matching bases. Between the trimmed V and J ends, which lost 7 bases and 1 base, there was a span of 11 bases. Germline V gene data show CDR1 as SEHNR and CDR2 as FQNEAQ (reference sequence). This CDR3 region has 14 residues. Together with reference TRBV7-9 and TRBJ2-1, the CDR3 gives the full variable domain: DTGVSQNPRHKITKRGQNVTFRCDPISEHNRLYWYRQTLGQGPEFLTYFQNEAQLEKSRLLSDRFSAERPKGSFSTLEIQRTEQGDSAMYLCASTFGGSYNEQFFGPGTRLTVL.

The V gene is TRBV20-1, the J gene TRBJ2-7; no clear D. Per germline, CDR1 DFQATT and CDR2 SNEGSKA (reference sequence). The ends were cut back, 6 bases at V and 6 bases at J, with 30 bases in the middle. The CDR3 is made up of 17 amino acids. CDR3 sequence reads: CSALRLPTVPSKREQYF. As DNA, the CDR3 is TGCAGTGCCCTACGTCTTCCCACAGTCCCATCCAAGCGCGAGCAGTACTTC.

This clonotype showed up just a few times. The CDR3 nucleotides are TGTGCCAGCAGCTCAGGGTCGACCTATGGCTACACCTTC. This codes for CASSSGSTYGYTF. The V gene is TRBV7-2, the J gene TRBJ1-2; D is possibly TRBD1 (5 bases). Germline V gives CDR1 SGHTA, CDR2 FQGNSA. Trimming stripped 4 bases from V and 4 bases from J, with 10 bases between. This CDR3 is 13 amino acids long.

The sample holds a few counts of this clonotype. The chain recombines TRBV10-3 with TRBJ2-1, with D possibly matching TRBD2 (6 bases). Between the trimmed V and J ends, which lost 7 bases and 5 bases, there was a span of 12 bases. The CDR3 sequence is 13 residues long. Germline assignment: CDR1 ENHRY and CDR2 SYGVKD. This CDR3 is CAINGGPNNEQFF. The CDR3 nucleotides are TGTGCCATCAACGGGGGTCCCAACAATGAGCAGTTCTTC.

This clonotype was seen repeatedly, ten times or more. This chain uses TRBV29-1 with TRBJ2-4; D unresolved. V lost 6 bases, J lost 8 bases, and 11 bases lay in between. This CDR3 is built from 11 residues. Germline loops: CDR1 SQVTM, CDR2 ANQGSEA. The DNA of the CDR3 is TGCAGCGTCGGTCCCGCGGACATTCAGTACTTC. It translates to CSVGPADIQYF.

DNA of the CDR3: TGCAGTGCAGGGTATCAGGACACTGAAGCTTTCTTT. It codes for CSAGYQDTEAFF. The chain employs TRBV20-1 and TRBJ1-1; no reliable D call. CDR1 is DFQATT and CDR2 is SNEGSKA in the germline V gene (reference sequence). Between the trimmed V and J ends, which lost 6 bases and 3 bases, there was a span of 11 bases. The CDR3 length is 12 residues.

This clonotype was recorded a few times. This rearrangement joins TRBV5-1 to TRBJ2-1; D not certain. Germline V gene lookup returns CDR1 SGHRS and CDR2 YFSETQ. V lost 2 bases to trimming and J lost 3 bases, with 12 bases between them. The CDR3 loop spans 15 amino acids. The CDR3 DNA reads as TGCGCCAGCAGCTTCACGGCACTTAACTACAATGAGCAGTTCTTC. Translated: CASSFTALNYNEQFF.

As concerns this clonotype: A much larger clonotype is one base distant, so this may be a read error. The chain recombines TRBV6-2 or TRBV6-3 with TRBJ1-5, with unresolved D. CDR1 MNHEY and CDR2 SVGEGT come from the germline V gene. The CDR3 length is 15 residues. The V and J ends lost 6 bases and 0 bases respectively, with 12 bases between them. The CDR3 sequence: CASRWAAHSNQPQHF. CDR3 nucleotide sequence: TGTGCCAGCAGGTGGGCAGCGCATAGCAATCAGCCCCAGCATTTT.

This clonotype has just a few counts. This chain links TRBV19 with TRBJ1-2; 9 bases are shared with TRBD1. CDR3 size: 16 residues. The germline gives CDR1 LNHDA, CDR2 SQIVND (reference sequence). Losses at the gene ends were 8 bases for V and 5 bases for J; bases not matched to a gene: 15. The DNA for the CDR3 is TGTGCCAGTCTTGGCCCGGGACAGGGTAGAAGGTATGGCTACACCTTC. This codes for CASLGPGQGRRYGYTF.

This clonotype was counted ten times or more. The genes are TRBV12-3 or TRBV12-4 and TRBJ1-4; no clear D. Deletions cut 3 bases from V and 8 bases from J, with 16 bases between. The CDR3 sequence is 15 residues long. The CDR3 loop is CASSFSPDLGEKLFF. For the CDR3, the DNA is TGTGCCAGCAGTTTTTCACCGGACCTTGGGGAAAAACTGTTTTTT.

The CDR3: CASSEDRVETQYF. In DNA form, the CDR3 reads TGTGCCAGCAGTGAGGACAGGGTAGAGACCCAGTACTTC. This chain uses TRBV25-1 with TRBJ2-5; 8 nucleotides agree with TRBD1. Germline V gene data show CDR1 as MGHDK and CDR2 as SYGVNS. V lost 3 bases to trimming and J lost 4 bases; unmatched junction nucleotides: 1. The CDR3 totals 13 residues.

This clonotype occurred many times. V is TRBV24-1 and J is TRBJ2-2, with D uncertain. The CDR3 has 12 residues. V shed 5 bases and J shed 6 bases, with 6 bases lying between them. Germline lookup yields CDR1 KGHDR and CDR2 SFDVKD. The CDR3 is CATSATAGELFF. In DNA form, the CDR3 reads TGTGCCACCAGTGCCACCGCCGGGGAGCTGTTTTTT.

This clonotype was seen more than once but under ten times. The rearrangement joins TRBV7-2 to TRBJ1-6; 7 nucleotides agree with TRBD1. Germline V gene data show CDR1 as SGHTA and CDR2 as FQGNSA. V shed 5 bases, J shed 2 bases, and the junction held 12 bases outside the gene matches. This CDR3 comprises 18 residues. Here the CDR3 reads CASSPRQGLRPYNSPLHF. Here the CDR3 DNA reads TGTGCCAGCAGCCCCCGACAGGGTCTACGACCCTATAATTCACCCCTCCACTTT.

This clonotype appeared many times. The J gene is TRBJ2-5, the V gene TRBV7-2, with 12 bases that match TRBD2. After removal of 5 bases from V and 5 bases from J, the junction contained 9 bases not matched to a gene. The CDR3 consists of 16 residues. Germline loops: CDR1 SGHTA, CDR2 FQGNSA. The CDR3 reads CASSPPSGGAGETQYF. In DNA, the CDR3 is TGTGCCAGCAGCCCCCCTAGCGGGGGGGCCGGGGAGACCCAGTACTTC.

The table lists this clonotype with many counts. The chain combines TRBV20-1 with TRBJ2-3; 9 bases are shared with TRBD2. CDR3 size: 14 residues. Germline CDR1 and CDR2: DFQATT and SNEGSKA (reference sequence). V lost 6 bases to trimming and J lost 4 bases; unmatched junction nucleotides: 8. The CDR3 DNA sequence: TGCAGTGCGAAGGCGTTAGCGGGGGCAGATACGCAGTATTTT. Translated: CSAKALAGADTQYF.

This clonotype occurred many times. The chain has TRBV24-1 and TRBJ2-2; D may correspond to TRBD1 or TRBD2 (5 bases each). This CDR3 has 15 amino acids. Germline-derived CDR1 and CDR2 are KGHDR and SFDVKD. The V end lost 4 bases, the J end lost 5 bases, and 13 bases lay between the germline ends. The CDR3: CATSEEGRETGELFF. The CDR3, as DNA: TGTGCCACCAGTGAAGAGGGGCGCGAAACCGGGGAGCTGTTTTTT.

The genes are TRBV19 and TRBJ2-2; D gene unclear. Trimming shortened V by 6 bases and J by 0 bases, and 14 bases separated the two germline ends. This CDR3 is 16 amino acids long. CDR1 and CDR2 from the germline V gene are LNHDA and SQIVND (reference sequence). The CDR3 is CASSRFLASNTGELFF. CDR3 DNA: TGTGCCAGTAGCCGCTTCCTGGCCTCGAACACCGGGGAGCTGTTTTTT. Combining the CDR3 with reference TRBV19 and TRBJ2-2 gives the whole variable domain DGGITQSPKYLFRKEGQNVTLSCEQNLNHDAMYWYRQDPGQGLRLIYYSQIVNDFQKGDIAEGYSVSREKKESFPLTVTSAQKNPTAFYLCASSRFLASNTGELFFGEGSRLTVL.

This clonotype showed up many times. The chain couples TRBV12-3 or TRBV12-4 to TRBJ2-4; TRBD1 matches at 11 bases. This CDR3 comprises 15 residues. V was clipped by 4 bases and J by 8 bases; unmatched bases: 7. The CDR3 region has the DNA TGTGCCAGCAGTTCGGGGACAGGGGGTTTGGACATTCAGTACTTC. Translated, it gives CASSSGTGGLDIQYF.

The table lists this clonotype with many counts. J is TRBJ2-1 and V is TRBV7-2; maybe TRBD2 (6 bases). V lost 1 base and J lost 12, with 16 bases in between. The CDR3 contains 14 residues. The V gene's germline CDR1 is SGHTA and CDR2 FQGNSA. CDR3 DNA sequence: TGTGCCAGCAGCTTAGTAGCGCCATTGGGGGGGCAGTTCTTC. This translates into CASSLVAPLGGQFF. Full variable domain (outside the CDR3, taken from reference TRBV7-2 and TRBJ2-1): GAGVSQSPSNKVTEKGKDVELRCDPISGHTALYWYRQSLGQGLEFLIYFQGNSAPDKSGLPSDRFSAERTGGSVSTLTIQRTQQEDSAVYLCASSLVAPLGGQFFGPGTRLTVL.

The sample holds many counts of this clonotype. The chain joins TRBV6-2 or TRBV6-3 to TRBJ2-4; 8 positions match TRBD1. Germline values: CDR1 MNHEY, CDR2 SVGEGT. This CDR3 spans 16 amino acids. Trimming removed 6 bases from V and 1 base from J; junction bases left unmatched: 8. The CDR3 here is CASSSYRGDAKNIQYF. CDR3 bases: TGTGCCAGCAGCTCATACAGGGGGGACGCCAAAAACATTCAGTACTTC.

This chain uses TRBV6-5 with TRBJ1-1; D gene ambiguous. The CDR3 totals 11 residues. Trimming stripped 6 bases from V and 4 bases from J, with 6 bases between. Germline loops: CDR1 MNHEY, CDR2 SVGAGI. CDR3 residues: CASRDGTEAFF. Written as DNA, the CDR3 is TGTGCCAGCAGGGACGGCACTGAAGCTTTCTTT.

This clonotype appeared many times. This sequence joins TRBV27 and TRBJ2-6, with D possibly TRBD1 on 6 matching bases. The CDR3 has 15 residues. The V gene lost 6 bases and the J gene lost 3 bases, with 12 bases spanning the gap. CDR1 and CDR2 from the germline V gene are MNHEY and SMNVEV (reference sequence). CDR3 bases: TGTGCCAGCAGGGTAACAGGGCATGGGGCCAACGTCCTGACTTTC. This codes for CASRVTGHGANVLTF.

The table lists this clonotype with many counts. The chain carries TRBV12-3 or TRBV12-4 and TRBJ2-1; 11 bases agree with TRBD1. V lost 5 bases and J lost 8; bases outside the gene matches: 11. CDR3 size: 16 residues. The CDR3 DNA follows: TGTGCCAGCAGTCTATTCCGGGACAGGGGGGTGGATGAGCAGTTCTTC. It yields the protein CASSLFRDRGVDEQFF.

In its sample, this clonotype is medium-sized (0.01 to 0.1%). The genes are TRBV11-1 and TRBJ2-6, with D unclear. The germline V and J ends were trimmed by 0 bases and 0 bases, with 9 bases remaining between them. CDR1 and CDR2 (germline): SGHAT, FQDESV (reference sequence). The CDR3 runs to 17 residues. The CDR3 DNA is TGTGCCAGCAGCTTAGCGGGCAGCCTCTCTGGGGCCAACGTCCTGACTTTC. It yields the protein CASSLAGSLSGANVLTF.

This clonotype was seen at least ten times. This sequence joins TRBV6-2 or TRBV6-3 and TRBJ1-1, with 9 bases matching TRBD1. Germline lookup yields CDR1 MNHEY and CDR2 SVGEGT. V lost 7 bases to trimming and J lost 4 bases; unmatched junction nucleotides: 7. This CDR3 has 14 amino acids. As DNA, the CDR3 is TGTGCCAGCACTTTACAGGGGGCAGTCACTGAAGCTTTCTTT. This gives the protein CASTLQGAVTEAFF.

The V call is TRBV7-9, the J call TRBJ2-4, with D hard to call. Germline loops: CDR1 SEHNR, CDR2 FQNEAQ (reference sequence). V was clipped by 1 base and J by 3 bases, with 10 bases between them. CDR3 length: 15 amino acids. CDR3 nucleotides: TGTGCCAGCAGCTTAGGTTCGGCAGGCAAAAACATTCAGTACTTC. This sequence encodes CASSLGSAGKNIQYF. Full variable domain (rest looked up from reference TRBV7-9 and TRBJ2-4): DTGVSQNPRHKITKRGQNVTFRCDPISEHNRLYWYRQTLGQGPEFLTYFQNEAQLEKSRLLSDRFSAERPKGSFSTLEIQRTEQGDSAMYLCASSLGSAGKNIQYFGAGTRLSVL.

In its sample, this clonotype was seen a few times. This rearrangement joins TRBV28 to TRBJ1-4, with unresolved D. The germline V gene has CDR1 MDHEN and CDR2 SYDVKM. The length of the CDR3 is 11 residues. V dropped 6 bases and J dropped 7 bases, with 6 bases sitting between them. CDR3 nucleotide sequence: TGTGCCAGCAGCCGATTTGAAAAACTGTTTTTT. This gives the protein CASSRFEKLFF.